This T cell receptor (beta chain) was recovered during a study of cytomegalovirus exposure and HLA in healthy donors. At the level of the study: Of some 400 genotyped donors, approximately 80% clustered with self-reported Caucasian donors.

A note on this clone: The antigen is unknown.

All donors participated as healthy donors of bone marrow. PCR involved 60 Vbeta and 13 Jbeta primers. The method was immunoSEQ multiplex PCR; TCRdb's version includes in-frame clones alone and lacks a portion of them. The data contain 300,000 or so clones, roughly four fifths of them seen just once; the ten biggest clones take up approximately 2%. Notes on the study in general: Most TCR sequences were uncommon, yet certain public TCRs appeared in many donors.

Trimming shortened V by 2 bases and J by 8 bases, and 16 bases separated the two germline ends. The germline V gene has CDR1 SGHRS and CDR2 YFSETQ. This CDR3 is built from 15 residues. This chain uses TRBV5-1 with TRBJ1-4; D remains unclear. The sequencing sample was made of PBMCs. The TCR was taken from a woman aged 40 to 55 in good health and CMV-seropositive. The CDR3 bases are TGCGCCAGCAGCTTTTCGTTGTTACAGACCGAAAAACTGTTTTTT. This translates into CASSFSLLQTEKLFF.